These 24 T cell receptor beta chains share one sample of origin, sequenced in a study of shared clonotypes between healthy human individuals. Clones were sequenced by immunoSEQ multiplex PCR, and TCRdb holds only the in-frame ones, with some missing. This repertoire shows roughly 2.2 million clones, 85% to 95% found once; its top ten account for about 0.41%. The sequenced material came from naive CD4+ T cells from PBMCs. Subset reported: CD45RA+ positively selected. Receptors were obtained from a man in his late teens or twenties in good health. Some clones in this sample may be carry-over from other donors' samples.

The rearrangement uses TRBV5-1 and TRBJ2-4; 11 positions agree with TRBD2. V was clipped by 3 bases and J by 7 bases; unmatched bases: 6. Germline-derived CDR1 and CDR2 are SGHRS and YFSETQ. CDR3 length: 15 amino acids. The CDR3 reads CASSSTSGAINIQYF. The CDR3 bases are TGCGCCAGCAGCTCGACTAGCGGGGCCATCAACATTCAGTACTTC.

The chain joins TRBV19 to TRBJ2-7, with TRBD2 identical over 8 bases. The CDR3 consists of 14 residues. Germline V CDR1 and CDR2: LNHDA, SQIVND (reference sequence). V dropped 5 bases and J dropped 4; count of bases not matched to a gene: 7. DNA of the CDR3: TGTGCCAGTAGTGCGAGCGGGAGTATATACGAGCAGTACTTC. Amino acids: CASSASGSIYEQYF.

The CDR3 bases are TGTGCCAGTAGGGAGCGCGGGGGGCGGGGCACCGGGGAGCTGTTTTTT. This sequence encodes CASRERGGRGTGELFF. The chain combines TRBV19 with TRBJ2-2; 8 bases fit TRBD2. V lost 6 bases, J lost 4 bases, and 10 bases stayed unmatched. CDR3 length: 16 amino acids. Germline V gene data show CDR1 as LNHDA and CDR2 as SQIVND (reference sequence).

This chain connects TRBV7-9 to TRBJ1-3; possibly TRBD1 for D (6 bases). Trimming took 2 bases from V and 0 from J, leaving 17 bases between them. The V gene's germline CDR1 is SEHNR and CDR2 FQNEAQ (reference sequence). This CDR3 spans 18 amino acids. CDR3 sequence: CASSLLPLGGHSGNTIYF. The CDR3 DNA reads TGTGCCAGCAGCTTATTACCCCTTGGGGGCCACTCTGGAAACACCATATATTTT.

Remarks on this clone: The same CDR3 is also encoded by other DNA sequences in this sample. The V call is TRBV7-6, the J call TRBJ2-7, with TRBD1 matching over 12 bases. Looked up from germline, CDR1 is SGHVS and CDR2 is FNYEAQ. This CDR3 region has 14 residues. The ends lost 3 bases at V and 7 bases at J; junction bases unmatched: 4. The CDR3 is CASSLGQGAGEQYF. Here the CDR3 DNA reads TGTGCCAGCAGCTTGGGACAGGGGGCGGGGGAGCAGTACTTC.

This sequence joins TRBV20-1 and TRBJ2-7; D call uncertain. From germline, CDR1 is DFQATT and CDR2 SNEGSKA (reference sequence). The CDR3 sequence is 11 residues long. V was cut by 7 bases and J by 2 bases, with 9 bases left in between. CDR3 bases: TGCAGTGGGGGTAAAGCCTACGAGCAGTACTTC. Translated, it gives CSGGKAYEQYF.

This rearrangement joins TRBV18 to TRBJ2-7; 12 nucleotides line up with TRBD2. Trimming cost V 3 bases and J 5 bases; bases outside gene matches: 2. Germline V lookup: CDR1 KGHSH, CDR2 LQKENI. The CDR3 runs 14 residues. The CDR3 DNA follows: TGTGCCAGCTCACCGCTAGCGGGAGGGAACGAGCAGTACTTC. Its translation: CASSPLAGGNEQYF. The whole variable domain, filled in from reference TRBV18 and TRBJ2-7, reads NAGVMQNPRHLVRRRGQEARLRCSPMKGHSHVYWYRQLPEEGLKFMVYLQKENIIDESGMPKERFSAEFPKEGPSILRIQQVVRGDSAAYFCASSPLAGGNEQYFGPGTRLTVT.

The chain couples TRBV9 to TRBJ1-2; D gene ambiguous. The length of the CDR3 is 14 residues. V gave up 0 bases and J gave up 4 bases, with 10 bases separating them. From germline, CDR1 is SGDLS and CDR2 YYNGEE. CDR3 in amino acids: CASSVGRQTYGYTF. DNA for the CDR3: TGTGCCAGCAGCGTAGGCAGGCAGACCTATGGCTACACCTTC. Combining the CDR3 with reference TRBV9 and TRBJ1-2 gives the whole variable domain DSGVTQTPKHLITATGQRVTLRCSPRSGDLSVYWYQQSLDQGLQFLIQYYNGEERAKGNILERFSAQQFPDLHSELNLSSLELGDSALYFCASSVGRQTYGYTFGSGTRLTVV.

The chain carries TRBV30 and TRBJ2-3; 13 bases agree with TRBD2. Germline V gives CDR1 GTSNPN, CDR2 SVGIG (reference sequence). The junction had 6 bases not matched to a gene; V was cut back by 0 bases and J by 6 bases. CDR3 size: 16 residues. The CDR3 reads CAWSVGLAGSGDTQYF. Written as DNA, the CDR3 is TGTGCCTGGAGTGTGGGACTAGCGGGGAGTGGGGATACGCAGTATTTT.

For this clone: A much larger clone lies one base from this, so it may be a read error. Other nucleotide sequences in the sample specify the same CDR3. This chain links TRBV2 with TRBJ1-5; D ambiguous. Germline V CDR1 and CDR2: SNHLY, FYNNEI. CDR3 length: 11 amino acids. Trimming removed 5 bases at V and 7 bases at J, with 6 bases between. The CDR3 spells CASSLGQPQHF. For the CDR3, the DNA is TGTGCCAGCAGTTTAGGCCAGCCCCAGCATTTT.

This clone was detected only a few times. Other DNA sequences in the sample encode the same CDR3. The V call is TRBV29-1, the J call TRBJ1-1; 7 nucleotides line up with TRBD1. CDR1 SQVTM and CDR2 ANQGSEA come from the germline V gene. With V trimmed by 6 bases and J by 1 base, 2 bases remained unmatched. This CDR3 region has 12 residues. DNA of the CDR3: TGCAGCGTCAGGACAGGGAACACTGAAGCTTTCTTT. Protein: CSVRTGNTEAFF. The entire variable domain, with the rest obtained from reference TRBV29-1 and TRBJ1-1, is as follows: SAVISQKPSRDICQRGTSLTIQCQVDSQVTMMFWYRQQPGQSLTLIATANQGSEATYESGFVIDKFPISRPNLTFSTLTVSNMSPEDSSIYLCSVRTGNTEAFFGQGTRLTVV.

The V call is TRBV4-1, the J call TRBJ2-1; 7 bases are shared with TRBD1. In germline, CDR1 is MGHRA, CDR2 YSYEKL. The CDR3 loop spans 16 amino acids. Trimming cost V 1 base and J 5 bases; bases outside gene matches: 8. CDR3 residues: CASSQVPRGFNNEQFF. Here the CDR3 DNA reads TGCGCCAGCAGCCAAGTCCCCAGGGGGTTTAACAATGAGCAGTTCTTC.

The chain recombines TRBV19 with TRBJ2-5; 8 nucleotides match TRBD2. Germline assignment: CDR1 LNHDA and CDR2 SQIVND (reference sequence). The CDR3 is made up of 15 amino acids. V gave up 8 bases and J gave up 4 bases; unmatched junction bases: 12. The CDR3 DNA reads TGTGCCAGTGGGACCCTGACCCGGGGGGGAGAGACCCAGTACTTC. Its protein is CASGTLTRGGETQYF.

This sequence joins TRBV5-8 and TRBJ1-4; D unclear. Germline V gene sequence: CDR1 SGHTS, CDR2 YDEGEE. V was pared by 4 bases and J by 7 bases, with 26 bases between. This CDR3 spans 18 amino acids. The DNA for the CDR3 is TGTGCCAGCAGCCCCATATACCCGCGGACGGCAGTGGGTGAAAAACTGTTTTTT. Translated: CASSPIYPRTAVGEKLFF.

The chain links TRBV28 to TRBJ2-4, with D tentatively TRBD2 (6 bases). The CDR3 totals 15 residues. V lost 6 bases and J lost 1, with 13 bases in between. Germline CDR1 reads MDHEN; CDR2 reads SYDVKM. CDR3 protein: CASRPSRGAKNIQYF. The CDR3 bases are TGTGCCAGCAGACCCTCCCGGGGGGCCAAAAACATTCAGTACTTC.

The chain employs TRBV18 and TRBJ2-2; the match to TRBD2 covers 11 bases. V lost 5 bases, J lost 5 bases, and 10 bases stayed unmatched. This CDR3 is built from 17 residues. The germline gives CDR1 KGHSH, CDR2 LQKENI. The CDR3 bases are TGTGCCAGCTCAACGACATGGCGGACTAGCGGGACCGGGGAGCTGTTTTTT. Its translation is CASSTTWRTSGTGELFF.

This clone was seen only once. The J gene is TRBJ1-2, the V gene TRBV10-3, with a weak D call TRBD1 (5 bases). V gave up 6 bases and J gave up 4 bases, with 24 bases separating them. CDR1 and CDR2 (germline): ENHRY, SYGVKD. This CDR3 is built from 17 residues. CDR3 residues: CAIRSSGQSLLFYGYTF. The DNA of the CDR3 is TGTGCCATCAGGTCATCGGGGCAGTCCCTTCTTTTCTATGGCTACACCTTC.

Concerning this clone: An end of the junction does not agree with germline; a read error may underlie this. Other nucleotide sequences from this sample produce the same CDR3. The chain has TRBV7-9 and TRBJ2-7, with 11 bases fitting TRBD2. This CDR3 is built from 14 residues. In germline, CDR1 is SEHNR, CDR2 FQNEAQ (reference sequence). The CDR3 coding sequence is TGTGCCAGCAGCCTAGCGGGAGGCGGCTACGAGCAGTACTTC. Protein product: CASSLAGGGYEQYF.

Remarks on this clone: This CDR3 is also generated by other DNA sequences in the sample. J is TRBJ2-7 and V is TRBV2; D is unresolved. The length of the CDR3 is 12 residues. Germline values: CDR1 SNHLY, CDR2 FYNNEI. V lost 6 bases, J lost 1 base, and 7 bases lay in between. In DNA, the CDR3 is TGTGCCAGCAGCCTGTCTTCCTACGAGCAGTACTTC. Translation: CASSLSSYEQYF.

The chain carries TRBV4-1 and TRBJ2-3; D call uncertain. The CDR3 runs 12 residues. The V end lost 6 bases, the J end lost 3 bases, and 7 bases lay between the germline ends. Germline V gene lookup returns CDR1 MGHRA and CDR2 YSYEKL. CDR3 bases: TGCGCCAGCAGTCACATAACAGATACGCAGTATTTT. This gives the protein CASSHITDTQYF.

The V gene is TRBV28, the J gene TRBJ2-3, with D possibly being TRBD2 (5 bases). Germline CDR1 and CDR2: MDHEN and SYDVKM. The CDR3 is made up of 16 amino acids. V lost 11 bases, J lost 6 bases, and 27 bases lay in between. The DNA of the CDR3 is TGTGCCTGCTTTCGTGGTCCGGGAACTATCGGGGATACGCAGTATTTT. This gives the protein CACFRGPGTIGDTQYF.

The V call is TRBV7-9, the J call TRBJ1-1; 7 bases match TRBD1. CDR1 is SEHNR and CDR2 is FQNEAQ in the germline V gene (reference sequence). Germline trimming cut 7 bases from V and 11 bases from J; bases unmatched to any gene: 13. This CDR3 has 13 residues. Here the CDR3 DNA reads TGTGCCAGCAACCAGGGGGGCAGTCTGGAGGCTTTCTTT. This encodes CASNQGGSLEAFF. The complete variable domain, with remaining parts taken from reference TRBV7-9 and TRBJ1-1, reads DTGVSQNPRHKITKRGQNVTFRCDPISEHNRLYWYRQTLGQGPEFLTYFQNEAQLEKSRLLSDRFSAERPKGSFSTLEIQRTEQGDSAMYLCASNQGGSLEAFFGQGTRLTVV.

The genes are TRBV9 and TRBJ1-4; TRBD1 agrees at 9 bases. This CDR3 has 15 amino acids. J was trimmed by 5 bases and V by 1 base; bases with no gene match: 3. The germline V gene encodes CDR1 SGDLS and CDR2 YYNGEE. CDR3 sequence reads: CASSVWTGVNEKLFF. In nucleotides, the CDR3 is TGTGCCAGCAGCGTATGGACAGGGGTAAATGAAAAACTGTTTTTT.

The rearrangement joins TRBV27 to TRBJ2-5, with D maybe TRBD2 (6 bases). The germline CDR1 and CDR2 sequences are MNHEY and SMNVEV (reference sequence). Trimming shortened V by 6 bases and J by 11 bases, and 16 bases separated the two germline ends. The CDR3 consists of 12 residues. CDR3 in amino acids: CASSYPGGRQYF. The CDR3 bases are TGTGCCAGCAGCTACCCCGGGGGTAGGCAGTACTTC.